Below are 26 T cell receptor beta chains sequenced from a single sample in a study of cytomegalovirus exposure and HLA in healthy donors (dated by TCRdb to about 2017). Library preparation used the immunoSEQ multiplex PCR assay. A mixture of 60 forward primers for TCR Vbeta segments and 13 reverse primers for TCR Jbeta segments was used in the multiplex PCR. Here the immuneACCESS table is served through TCRdb, limited to in-frame sequences with V and J called. Missing clones are a known gap in these copies; in checked studies unresolved V genes cover under half, and the rest lacks a known reason. The sample contains about 160,000 clones, around 86% of them found a single time. The top ten clones comprise more than 0.9% of the sample. Material: PBMCs. The origin of the receptors is a girl aged 2 to 9 in good health and CMV-seropositive.

This clone showed up just a few times. J is TRBJ2-7 and V is TRBV28; 8 bases line up with TRBD1. V dropped 6 bases and J dropped 7; count of bases not matched to a gene: 8. The germline CDR1 and CDR2 sequences are MDHEN and SYDVKM. CDR3 length: 13 amino acids. CDR3 region: CASSFQGAEEQYF. The CDR3 nucleotides are TGTGCCAGCAGCTTTCAGGGGGCTGAGGAGCAGTACTTC. Using reference TRBV28 and TRBJ2-7 for the parts outside the CDR3, the full variable domain is DVKVTQSSRYLVKRTGEKVFLECVQDMDHENMFWYRQDPGLGLRLIYFSYDVKMKEKGDIPEGYSVSREKKERFSLILESASTNQTSMYLCASSFQGAEEQYFGPGTRLTVT.

This sequence joins TRBV6-6 and TRBJ2-7; possible D gene TRBD2, 5 bases. V lost 0 bases and J lost 4, with 13 bases in between. The CDR3 totals 15 residues. Germline CDR1 and CDR2: MNHNY and SVGAGI (reference sequence). The CDR3 DNA sequence: TGTGCCAGCAGTTACTCGATTTCTCGCGGGTACGAGCAGTACTTC. It encodes CASSYSISRGYEQYF.

The chain recombines TRBV27 with TRBJ1-5; no reliable D call. The germline V gene has CDR1 MNHEY and CDR2 SMNVEV (reference sequence). V lost 4 bases, J lost 13 bases, and 14 bases lay in between. There are 12 residues in the CDR3. CDR3 loop: CASSYNRGPQHF. CDR3 coding DNA: TGTGCCAGCAGTTATAATAGAGGCCCTCAGCATTTT.

The rearrangement uses TRBV6-1 and TRBJ2-7; TRBD1 aligns across 10 bases. J gave up 3 bases and V 10 bases, and 6 bases lay outside the gene matches. The CDR3 is made up of 13 amino acids. Germline CDR1 MNHNS, CDR2 SASEGT. The chain's CDR3 is CAIPGQGLYEQYF. The CDR3 bases are TGTGCCATCCCGGGACAGGGGCTCTACGAGCAGTACTTC.

This clone was observed a single time. The CDR3 nucleotides are TGTGCCAGCAGCTTAGCGGTCCTCCAAGAGACCCAGTACTTC. This gives the protein CASSLAVLQETQYF. The chain employs TRBV11-2 and TRBJ2-5; D gene ambiguous. The germline V gene encodes CDR1 SGHAT and CDR2 FQNNGV. V was cut by 1 base and J by 1 base, with 7 bases left in between. The CDR3 covers 14 residues. Looking up the rest from reference TRBV11-2 and TRBJ2-5 gives the full variable domain: EAGVAQSPRYKIIEKRQSVAFWCNPISGHATLYWYQQILGQGPKLLIQFQNNGVVDDSQLPKDRFSAERLKGVDSTLKIQPAKLEDSAVYLCASSLAVLQETQYFGPGTRLLVL.

The V gene is TRBV7-6, the J gene TRBJ2-1; TRBD2 is a possible D gene (6 bases). Germline V CDR1 and CDR2: SGHVS, FNYEAQ. There are 14 residues in the CDR3. The V and J ends lost 0 bases and 4 bases respectively, with 7 bases between them. The CDR3 DNA reads as TGTGCCAGCAGCTTAGCGGGGGGATACAATGAGCAGTTCTTC. It translates to CASSLAGGYNEQFF.

The chain is built from TRBV5-6 and TRBJ2-4; 9 bases are a match to TRBD1. With V trimmed by 4 bases and J by 3 bases, 5 bases remained unmatched. The CDR3 length is 15 residues. CDR1 SGHDT and CDR2 YYEEEE come from the germline V gene. The CDR3 here is CASSDRGTDKNIQYF. The CDR3 region has the DNA TGTGCCAGCAGCGACAGGGGGACTGACAAAAACATTCAGTACTTC. Filled out from reference TRBV5-6 and TRBJ2-4, the complete variable domain reads DAGVTQSPTHLIKTRGQQVTLRCSPKSGHDTVSWYQQALGQGPQFIFQYYEEEERQRGNFPDRFSGHQFPNYSSELNVNALLLGDSALYLCASSDRGTDKNIQYFGAGTRLSVL.

The chain has TRBV6-6 and TRBJ1-5; 10 bases are a match to TRBD1. The V gene end was trimmed by 11 bases and the J gene end by 6 bases; junction bases not matched to a gene: 16. CDR1 is MNHNY and CDR2 is SVGAGI in the germline V gene (reference sequence). The CDR3 extends over 16 amino acids. CDR3 protein: CAATYSTGGFIQPQHF. The CDR3 coding sequence is TGTGCCGCGACGTACTCGACAGGGGGCTTTATTCAGCCCCAGCATTTT.

DNA of the CDR3: TGTGCCAGCAGTTTGGGTCTGGGGAGACCTAACTATGGCTACACCTTC. This gives the protein CASSLGLGRPNYGYTF. The chain employs TRBV27 and TRBJ1-2, with no clear D. Trimming took 3 bases from V and 0 from J, leaving 14 bases between them. Germline CDR1 reads MNHEY; CDR2 reads SMNVEV (reference sequence). The CDR3 has 16 amino acids.

The V call is TRBV5-4, the J call TRBJ2-5; D is possibly TRBD2 (6 bases). The CDR3 spans 13 residues. CDR1 SGHNT and CDR2 YYREEE come from the germline V gene (reference sequence). The V end lost 3 bases, the J end lost 3 bases, and 9 bases lay between the germline ends. Here the CDR3 reads CASSSPGEETQYF. The CDR3 DNA reads TGTGCCAGCAGCTCCCCGGGGGAAGAGACCCAGTACTTC.

The chain couples TRBV28 to TRBJ2-7, with D perhaps TRBD1 (5 bases). The germline V gene encodes CDR1 MDHEN and CDR2 SYDVKM. The CDR3 has 15 amino acids. Trimming removed 6 bases from V and 4 bases from J, with 19 bases in between. The CDR3 here is CASSSTVMPPYEQYF. The CDR3 DNA is TGTGCCAGCAGCTCGACAGTGATGCCCCCTTACGAGCAGTACTTC.

Here the CDR3 reads CASRALTGGIFDAFF. CDR3 sequence (DNA): TGTGCCAGCAGAGCTCTTACAGGGGGCATATTCGATGCTTTCTTT. This sequence joins TRBV27 and TRBJ1-1; 9 bases agree with TRBD1. V lost 6 bases and J lost 11; bases outside the gene matches: 16. The CDR3 runs to 15 residues. Germline V gene data show CDR1 as MNHEY and CDR2 as SMNVEV (reference sequence).

The chain combines TRBV30 with TRBJ1-5, with D unclear. This CDR3 comprises 14 residues. V dropped 0 bases and J dropped 7 bases, with 13 bases sitting between them. The germline V gene has CDR1 GTSNPN and CDR2 SVGIG (reference sequence). The chain's CDR3 is CAWSVRYSGQPQHF. The CDR3 coding sequence is TGTGCCTGGAGTGTCAGGTATTCGGGGCAGCCCCAGCATTTT.

The chain combines TRBV9 with TRBJ1-1, with D uncertain. The CDR3 loop spans 11 amino acids. V was clipped by 2 bases and J by 11 bases, with 10 bases between them. Germline CDR1 and CDR2: SGDLS and YYNGEE. The CDR3 spells CASSVSSTAFF. The DNA for the CDR3 is TGTGCCAGCAGCGTTAGTAGTACGGCTTTCTTT.

CDR3 in amino acids: CASSLTGLRAEKLFF. The CDR3 nucleotides read TGTGCCAGCAGCTTAACAGGGTTACGGGCTGAAAAACTGTTTTTT. V gene TRBV7-6 combines with J gene TRBJ1-4; perhaps TRBD1 as D (6 bases). There are 15 residues in the CDR3. V lost 2 bases and J lost 7, with 14 bases in between. From germline, CDR1 is SGHVS and CDR2 FNYEAQ.

The rearrangement uses TRBV5-1 and TRBJ2-2; no firm D call. The V end lost 2 bases, the J end lost 1 base, and 12 bases lay between the germline ends. Germline V gene data show CDR1 as SGHRS and CDR2 as YFSETQ. CDR3 length: 16 amino acids. CDR3 sequence (DNA): TGCGCCAGCAGCTTAACCTCGACGGGGAACACCGGGGAGCTGTTTTTT. Amino acids: CASSLTSTGNTGELFF.

The chain recombines TRBV27 with TRBJ2-3, with a weak D call TRBD2 (5 bases). Trimming shortened V by 3 bases and J by 0 bases, and 7 bases separated the two germline ends. Germline CDR1 MNHEY, CDR2 SMNVEV (reference sequence). This CDR3 comprises 14 residues. This CDR3 is CASSFGGSTDTQYF. In nucleotides, the CDR3 is TGTGCCAGCAGTTTTGGAGGTAGCACAGATACGCAGTATTTT.

This sequence joins TRBV5-3 and TRBJ2-1, with 7 bases identical to TRBD1. TRBV5-3 is recorded as an ORF, its role being uncertain. The CDR3 loop spans 17 amino acids. Germline trimming cut 2 bases from V and 6 bases from J; bases unmatched to any gene: 14. CDR3 DNA sequence: TGTGCCAGAAGCTTCCCCCGAACAGGGGAGACAGTCAATGAGCAGTTCTTC. Residues: CARSFPRTGETVNEQFF.

The chain is built from TRBV19 and TRBJ2-7; 8 bases are shared with TRBD2. V lost 6 bases and J lost 0; bases outside the gene matches: 1. The germline V gene has CDR1 LNHDA and CDR2 SQIVND (reference sequence). The CDR3 extends over 13 amino acids. The CDR3 nucleotides read TGTGCCAGTAGGAGCGGGAGCTCCTACGAGCAGTACTTC. It yields the protein CASRSGSSYEQYF.

This clone showed up just once. The chain uses TRBV27 and TRBJ1-1; tentatively, D is TRBD1 (5 bases). Germline CDR1 reads MNHEY; CDR2 reads SMNVEV (reference sequence). Trimming removed 6 bases from V and 4 bases from J, with 15 bases in between. CDR3 length: 14 amino acids. The CDR3 protein is CASRAGTGGTEAFF. CDR3 nucleotide sequence: TGTGCCAGCAGAGCCGGGACGGGGGGCACTGAAGCTTTCTTT.

This chain connects TRBV7-9 to TRBJ2-7; D not resolved. The ends were cut back, 1 base at V and 6 bases at J, with 7 bases in the middle. CDR1 and CDR2 (germline): SEHNR, FQNEAQ (reference sequence). The CDR3 length is 12 residues. CDR3 protein: CASSLGSSEQYF. CDR3 nucleotides: TGTGCCAGCAGCTTAGGTAGCTCCGAGCAGTACTTC.

The gene calls are TRBV21-1 and TRBJ2-1; the table's TRBD2 call for D was not verified on the DNA. TRBV21-1 has pseudogene status. The CDR3 has 16 amino acids. The CDR3 reads CASTPERGGSYNEQFF. The CDR3 DNA is TGTGCCAGCACCCCAGAGCGGGGCGGCTCCTACAATGAGCAGTTCTTC.

The V gene is TRBV10-3, the J gene TRBJ1-1; possibly TRBD1 for D (6 bases). Trimming took off 3 bases at V and 3 bases at J, with 20 bases between the two ends. The CDR3 consists of 17 residues. Germline V lookup: CDR1 ENHRY, CDR2 SYGVKD. The CDR3: CAISDFPSWGGDTEAFF. The DNA of the CDR3 is TGTGCCATCAGTGATTTCCCCTCGTGGGGGGGCGACACTGAAGCTTTCTTT.

The chain has TRBV7-9 and TRBJ2-7, with 8 nucleotides matching TRBD1. The CDR3 runs to 15 residues. In germline, CDR1 is SEHNR, CDR2 FQNEAQ (reference sequence). After removal of 1 base from V and 4 bases from J, the junction contained 6 bases not matched to a gene. CDR3 sequence: CASSLGPQGAYEQYF. CDR3 coding DNA: TGTGCCAGCAGCTTAGGCCCTCAGGGGGCTTACGAGCAGTACTTC.

The chain joins TRBV7-2 to TRBJ1-1; D is unresolved. V dropped 2 bases and J dropped 10 bases, with 11 bases sitting between them. This CDR3 is built from 12 residues. Germline lookup yields CDR1 SGHTA and CDR2 FQGNSA. CDR3 in DNA: TGTGCCAGCAGCTTACCCCCCCTCGGAGCTTTCTTT. Its translation: CASSLPPLGAFF.

This clone was observed a handful of times. The chain carries TRBV6-6 and TRBJ1-5; D unresolved. V lost 9 bases and J 0 bases, leaving 12 bases between the germline ends. The CDR3 contains 14 residues. CDR1 and CDR2 (germline): MNHNY, SVGAGI (reference sequence). The CDR3 region has the DNA TGTGCCAGTTCGACAATCCTTAGCAATCAGCCCCAGCATTTT. Its protein is CASSTILSNQPQHF.